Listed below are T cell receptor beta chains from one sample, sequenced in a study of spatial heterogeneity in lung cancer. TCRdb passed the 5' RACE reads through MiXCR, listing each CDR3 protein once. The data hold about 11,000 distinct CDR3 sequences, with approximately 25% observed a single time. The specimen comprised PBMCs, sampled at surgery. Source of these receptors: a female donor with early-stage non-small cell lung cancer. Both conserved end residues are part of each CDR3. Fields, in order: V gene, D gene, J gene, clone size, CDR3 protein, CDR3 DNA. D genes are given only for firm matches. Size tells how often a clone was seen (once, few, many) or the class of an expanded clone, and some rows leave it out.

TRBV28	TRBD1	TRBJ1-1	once	CASRPIGQGGTEAFF	TGTGCCAGCAGGCCCATCGGACAGGGCGGAACTGAAGCTTTCTTT
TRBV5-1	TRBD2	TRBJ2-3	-	CASSFNPSGDTDTQYF	TGCGCCAGCAGCTTTAATCCTAGCGGGGACACAGATACGCAGTATTTT
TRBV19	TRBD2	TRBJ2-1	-	CASSSGRTVNEQFF	TGTGCCAGTAGTAGCGGGAGAACCGTGAATGAGCAGTTCTTC
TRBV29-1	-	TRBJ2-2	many	CSVADRIGTGELFF	TGCAGCGTTGCTGACAGGATAGGGACCGGGGAGCTGTTTTTT
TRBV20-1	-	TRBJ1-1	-	CSARDGRSTEAFF	TGCAGTGCTAGAGATGGCCGGAGCACTGAAGCTTTCTTT
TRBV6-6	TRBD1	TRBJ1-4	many	CASSRPGTDNEKLFF	TGTGCCAGCAGTCGCCCCGGGACAGATAATGAAAAACTGTTTTTT
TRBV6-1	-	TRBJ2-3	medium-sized	CASSERLTDTQYF	TGTGCCAGCAGTGAACGGTTGACAGATACGCAGTATTTT
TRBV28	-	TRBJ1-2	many	CASRRTVNYGYTF	TGTGCCAGCAGGCGGACCGTTAACTATGGCTACACCTTC
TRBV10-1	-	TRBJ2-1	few	CASGGGGEGDEQFF	TGCGCCAGTGGAGGGGGGGGAGAAGGTGATGAGCAGTTCTTC
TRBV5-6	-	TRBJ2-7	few	CASSHESRVAEQYF	TGTGCCAGCAGCCATGAATCCAGGGTGGCGGAGCAGTACTTC
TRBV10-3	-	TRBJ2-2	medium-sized	CAISGSVNTGELFF	TGTGCCATCAGTGGTAGCGTGAACACCGGGGAGCTGTTTTTT
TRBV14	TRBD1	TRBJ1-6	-	CASSRPGTGASPLHF	TGTGCCAGCAGCCGTCCCGGGACAGGGGCTTCACCCCTCCACTTT
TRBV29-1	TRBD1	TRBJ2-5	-	CSVARQGETQYF	TGCAGCGTAGCCAGACAGGGTGAGACCCAGTACTTC
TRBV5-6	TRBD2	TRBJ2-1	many	CASSLGLAGGYNEQFF	TGTGCCAGCAGCCTCGGACTAGCGGGAGGTTACAATGAGCAGTTCTTC
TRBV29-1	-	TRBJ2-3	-	CSYRQDTDTQYF	TGCAGCTACCGACAGGACACAGATACGCAGTATTTT
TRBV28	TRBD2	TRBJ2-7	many	CASSPTSANSYEQYF	TGTGCCAGCAGTCCCACTAGCGCGAACTCCTACGAGCAGTACTTC
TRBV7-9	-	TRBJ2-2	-	CASSHLAEALTGELFF	TGTGCCAGCAGCCACCTGGCCGAAGCTCTCACCGGGGAGCTGTTTTTT
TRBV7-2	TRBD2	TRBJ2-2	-	CASNPTSPGELFF	TGTGCCAGCAACCCGACTAGCCCCGGGGAGCTGTTTTTT
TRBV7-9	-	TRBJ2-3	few	CASSITGSSTDTQYF	TGTGCCAGCAGCATCACGGGATCTAGCACAGATACGCAGTATTTT
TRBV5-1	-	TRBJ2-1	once	CASSLGGGGEQFF	TGCGCCAGCAGCTTGGGAGGTGGTGGTGAGCAGTTCTTC
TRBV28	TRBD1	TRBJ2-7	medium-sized	CASSPATDREYEQYF	TGTGCCAGCAGCCCCGCTACGGACAGGGAGTACGAGCAGTACTTC
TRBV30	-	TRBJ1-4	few	CAWSLTSTSLFF	TGTGCCTGGAGCCTGACTTCCACTTCACTGTTTTTT
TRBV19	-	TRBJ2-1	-	CASSINWQYNEQFF	TGTGCCAGTAGTATCAATTGGCAGTACAATGAGCAGTTCTTC
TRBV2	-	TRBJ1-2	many	CASSVGGHYGYTF	TGTGCCAGCAGTGTGGGCGGCCACTATGGCTACACCTTC
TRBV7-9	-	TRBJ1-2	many	CASSARQTLYGYTF	TGTGCCAGCAGCGCAAGACAGACACTATATGGCTACACCTTC
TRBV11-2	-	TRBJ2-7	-	CASSLGTGSSYEQYF	TGTGCCAGCAGCTTAGGGACGGGCTCCTCCTACGAGCAGTACTTC
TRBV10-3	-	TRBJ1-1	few	CASGPGGTEAFF	TGTGCCTCAGGGCCTGGGGGGACTGAAGCTTTCTTT
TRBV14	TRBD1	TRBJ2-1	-	CASSHNHRGWGYNEQFF	TGTGCCAGCAGCCATAACCACAGGGGTTGGGGCTACAATGAGCAGTTCTTC
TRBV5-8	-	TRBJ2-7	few	CASSLEDYSEQYF	TGTGCCAGCAGCTTGGAAGACTACAGCGAGCAGTACTTC
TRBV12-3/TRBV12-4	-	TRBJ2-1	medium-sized	CASSPLAEDNEQFF	TGTGCCAGCAGTCCCCTCGCCGAGGACAATGAGCAGTTCTTC
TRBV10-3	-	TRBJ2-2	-	CATQGTGELFF	TGTGCCACACAAGGGACCGGGGAGCTGTTTTTT
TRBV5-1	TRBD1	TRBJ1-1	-	CASSLEGQGVTEAFF	TGCGCCAGCAGCTTGGAGGGTCAGGGGGTAACTGAAGCTTTCTTT
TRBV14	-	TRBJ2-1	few	CASSHLAGNEQFF	TGTGCCAGCAGCCACCTAGCTGGCAATGAGCAGTTCTTC
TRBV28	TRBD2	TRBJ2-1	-	CASSYLLADNEQFF	TGTGCCAGCAGTTACCTACTAGCGGATAATGAGCAGTTCTTC
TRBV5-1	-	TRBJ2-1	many	CASSSATTKSYNEQFF	TGCGCCAGCAGCTCCGCAACTACCAAGTCTTACAATGAGCAGTTCTTC
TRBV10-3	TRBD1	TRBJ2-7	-	CAIRGQGDYEQYF	TGTGCCATCAGAGGACAGGGTGACTACGAGCAGTACTTC
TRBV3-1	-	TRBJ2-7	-	CASSTRTGDEQYF	TGTGCCAGCAGCACCCGGACGGGGGACGAGCAGTACTTC
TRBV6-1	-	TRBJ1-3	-	CASSLFGESGNTIYF	TGTGCCAGCAGTCTGTTTGGCGAATCTGGAAACACCATATATTTT
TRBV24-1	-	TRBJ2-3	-	CATRLADTQYF	TGTGCCACCAGGTTGGCGGATACGCAGTATTTT
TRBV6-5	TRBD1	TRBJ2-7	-	CASRAPGTDSYEQYF	TGTGCCAGCAGAGCCCCCGGGACAGACTCCTACGAGCAGTACTTC
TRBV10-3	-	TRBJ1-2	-	CAISRENYGYTF	TGTGCCATCTCCAGGGAGAACTATGGCTACACCTTC